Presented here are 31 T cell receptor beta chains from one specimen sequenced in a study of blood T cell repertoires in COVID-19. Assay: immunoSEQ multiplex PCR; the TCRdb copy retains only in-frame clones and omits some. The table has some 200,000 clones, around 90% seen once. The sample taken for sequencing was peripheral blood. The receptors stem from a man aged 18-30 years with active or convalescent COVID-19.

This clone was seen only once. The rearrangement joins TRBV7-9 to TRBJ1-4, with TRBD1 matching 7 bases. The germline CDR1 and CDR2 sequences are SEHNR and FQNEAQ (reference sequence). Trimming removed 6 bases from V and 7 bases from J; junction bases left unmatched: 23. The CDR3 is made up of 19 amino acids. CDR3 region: CASSNGWVGSTGKGEKLFF. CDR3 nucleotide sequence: TGTGCCAGCAGTAATGGATGGGTCGGTTCGACAGGGAAAGGTGAAAAACTGTTTTTT.

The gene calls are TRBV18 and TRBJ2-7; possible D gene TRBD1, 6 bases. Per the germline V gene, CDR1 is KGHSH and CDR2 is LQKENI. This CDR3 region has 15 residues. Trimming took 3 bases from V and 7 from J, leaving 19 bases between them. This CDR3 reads CASSPLATGVGEQYF. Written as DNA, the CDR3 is TGTGCCAGCTCACCCCTTGCGACAGGAGTCGGTGAGCAGTACTTC.

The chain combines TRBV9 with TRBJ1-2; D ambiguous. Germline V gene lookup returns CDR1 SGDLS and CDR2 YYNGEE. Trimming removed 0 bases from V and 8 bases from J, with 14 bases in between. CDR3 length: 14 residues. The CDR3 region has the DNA TGTGCCAGCAGCGTAGGGAGGGCAGATACCGGCTACACCTTC. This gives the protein CASSVGRADTGYTF.

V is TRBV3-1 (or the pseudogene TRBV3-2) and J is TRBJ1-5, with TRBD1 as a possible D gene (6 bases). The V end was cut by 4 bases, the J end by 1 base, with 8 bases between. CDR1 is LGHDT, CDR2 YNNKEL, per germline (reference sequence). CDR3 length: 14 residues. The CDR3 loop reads CASSRDRSNQPQHF. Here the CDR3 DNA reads TGTGCCAGCAGCCGAGACAGGAGCAATCAGCCCCAGCATTTT.

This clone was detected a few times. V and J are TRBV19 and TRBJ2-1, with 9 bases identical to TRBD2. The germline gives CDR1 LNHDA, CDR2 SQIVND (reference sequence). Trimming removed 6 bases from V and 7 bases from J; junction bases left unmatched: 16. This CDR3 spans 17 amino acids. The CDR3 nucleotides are TGTGCCAGTAGGCTAATAGCGGGAGTCGGAGGAGAGAATGAGCAGTTCTTC. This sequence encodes CASRLIAGVGGENEQFF.

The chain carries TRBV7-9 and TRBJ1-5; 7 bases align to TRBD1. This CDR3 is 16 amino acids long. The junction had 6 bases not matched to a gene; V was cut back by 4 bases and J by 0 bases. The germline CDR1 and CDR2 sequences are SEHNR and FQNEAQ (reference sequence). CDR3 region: CASSSGQAYSNQPQHF. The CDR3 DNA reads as TGTGCCAGCAGCTCCGGACAGGCTTATAGCAATCAGCCCCAGCATTTT.

CDR3 in DNA: TGCGCCAGCAGCTTGACGGGGTTAGGGGCCAACGTCCTGACTTTC. Its protein is CASSLTGLGANVLTF. The chain has TRBV5-1 and TRBJ2-6; a weak D match, TRBD2 (5 bases). The CDR3 extends over 15 amino acids. V lost 1 base, J lost 4 bases, and 9 bases lay in between. Germline lookup yields CDR1 SGHRS and CDR2 YFSETQ. Drawing the rest from reference TRBV5-1 and TRBJ2-6, the complete variable domain is KAGVTQTPRYLIKTRGQQVTLSCSPISGHRSVSWYQQTPGQGLQFLFEYFSETQRNKGNFPGRFSGRQFSNSRSEMNVSTLELGDSALYLCASSLTGLGANVLTFGAGSRLTVL.

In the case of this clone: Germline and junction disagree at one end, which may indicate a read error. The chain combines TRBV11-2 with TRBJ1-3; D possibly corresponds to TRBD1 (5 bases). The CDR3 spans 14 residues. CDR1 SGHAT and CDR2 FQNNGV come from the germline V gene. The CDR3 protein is CASSLNPLGKGWGF. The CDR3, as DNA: TGTGCCAGCAGCTTAAACCCCCTTGGAAAGGGCTGGGGCTTT.

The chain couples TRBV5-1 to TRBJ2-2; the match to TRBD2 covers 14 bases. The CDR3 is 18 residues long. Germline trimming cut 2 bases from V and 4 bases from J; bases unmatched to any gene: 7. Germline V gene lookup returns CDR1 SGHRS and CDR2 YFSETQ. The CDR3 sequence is CASSFGGTSGRPTGELFF. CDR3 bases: TGCGCCAGCAGCTTTGGCGGGACTAGCGGGAGACCCACCGGGGAGCTGTTTTTT.

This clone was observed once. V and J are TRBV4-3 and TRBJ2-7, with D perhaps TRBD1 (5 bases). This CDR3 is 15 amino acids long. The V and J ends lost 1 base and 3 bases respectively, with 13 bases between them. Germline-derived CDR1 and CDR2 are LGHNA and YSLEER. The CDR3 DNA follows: TGCGCCAGCAGCCAAGTGTTCGACAGTCGCTACGAGCAGTACTTC. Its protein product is CASSQVFDSRYEQYF.

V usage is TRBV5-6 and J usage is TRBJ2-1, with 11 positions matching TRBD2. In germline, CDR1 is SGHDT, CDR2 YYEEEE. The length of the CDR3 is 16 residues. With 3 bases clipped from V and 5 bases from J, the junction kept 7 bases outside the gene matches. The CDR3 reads CASSWGLAAEHNEQFF. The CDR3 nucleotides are TGTGCCAGCAGCTGGGGACTAGCGGCCGAGCACAATGAGCAGTTCTTC.

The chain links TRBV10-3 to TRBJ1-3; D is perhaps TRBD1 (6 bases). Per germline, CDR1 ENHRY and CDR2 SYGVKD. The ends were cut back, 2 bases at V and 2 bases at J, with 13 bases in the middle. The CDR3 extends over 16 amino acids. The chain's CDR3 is CAISERDTRTGNTIYF. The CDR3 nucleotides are TGTGCCATCAGTGAGCGGGACACCCGGACTGGAAACACCATATATTTT.

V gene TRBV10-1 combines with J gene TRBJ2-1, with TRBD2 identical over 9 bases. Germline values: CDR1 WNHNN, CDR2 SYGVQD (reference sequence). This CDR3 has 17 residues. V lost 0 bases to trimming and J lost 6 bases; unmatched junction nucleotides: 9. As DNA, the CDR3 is TGCGCCAGCAGTGAGTCTAAGGGCGGGAGGGCCGGCAATGAGCAGTTCTTC. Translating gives CASSESKGGRAGNEQFF.

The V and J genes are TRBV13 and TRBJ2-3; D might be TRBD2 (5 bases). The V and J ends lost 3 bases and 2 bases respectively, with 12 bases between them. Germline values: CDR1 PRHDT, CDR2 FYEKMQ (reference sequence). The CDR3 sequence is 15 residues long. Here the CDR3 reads CASSFTAGNTDTQYF. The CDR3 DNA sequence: TGTGCCAGCAGCTTTACGGCCGGGAACACAGATACGCAGTATTTT.

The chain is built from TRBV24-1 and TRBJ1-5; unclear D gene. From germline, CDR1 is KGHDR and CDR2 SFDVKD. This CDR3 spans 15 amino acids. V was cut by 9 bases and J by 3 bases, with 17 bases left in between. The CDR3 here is CATASSRDFNQPQHF. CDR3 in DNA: TGTGCCACCGCTTCTTCAAGAGATTTCAATCAGCCCCAGCATTTT.

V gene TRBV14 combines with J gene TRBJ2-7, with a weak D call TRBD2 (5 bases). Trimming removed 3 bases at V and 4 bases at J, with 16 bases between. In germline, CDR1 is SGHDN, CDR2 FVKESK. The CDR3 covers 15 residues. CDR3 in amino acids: CASSQTGISAYEQYF. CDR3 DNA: TGTGCCAGCAGCCAGACCGGGATATCGGCGTACGAGCAGTACTTC.

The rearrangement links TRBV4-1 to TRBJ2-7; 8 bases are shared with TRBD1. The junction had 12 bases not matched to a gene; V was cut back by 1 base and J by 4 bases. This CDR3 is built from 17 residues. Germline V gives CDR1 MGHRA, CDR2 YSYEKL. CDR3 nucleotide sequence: TGCGCCAGCAGCCAAGGCTATGGGAGGACAGGGATTTACGAGCAGTACTTC. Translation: CASSQGYGRTGIYEQYF.

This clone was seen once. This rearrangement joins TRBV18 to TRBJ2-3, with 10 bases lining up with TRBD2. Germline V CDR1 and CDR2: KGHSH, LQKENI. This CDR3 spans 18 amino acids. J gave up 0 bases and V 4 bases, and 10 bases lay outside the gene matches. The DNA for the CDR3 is TGTGCCAGCTCACTACGGGCCACTAGCGGGGTTAGCACAGATACGCAGTATTTT. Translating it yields CASSLRATSGVSTDTQYF.

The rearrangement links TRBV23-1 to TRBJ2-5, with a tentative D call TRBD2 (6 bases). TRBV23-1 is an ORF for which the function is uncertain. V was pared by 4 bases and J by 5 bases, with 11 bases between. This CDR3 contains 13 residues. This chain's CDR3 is CASSPPGGETQYF. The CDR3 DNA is TGCGCCAGCAGTCCCCCTGGGGGGGAGACCCAGTACTTC.

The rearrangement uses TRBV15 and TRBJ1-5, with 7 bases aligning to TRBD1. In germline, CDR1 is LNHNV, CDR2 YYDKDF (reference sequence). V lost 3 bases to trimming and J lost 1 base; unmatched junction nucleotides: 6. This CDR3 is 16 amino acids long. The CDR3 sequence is CATSRNRGWSNQPQHF. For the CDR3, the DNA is TGTGCCACCAGCAGGAACAGGGGATGGAGCAATCAGCCCCAGCATTTT.

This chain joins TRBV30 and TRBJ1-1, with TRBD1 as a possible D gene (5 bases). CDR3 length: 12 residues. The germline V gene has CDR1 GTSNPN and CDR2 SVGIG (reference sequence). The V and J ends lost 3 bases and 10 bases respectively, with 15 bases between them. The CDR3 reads CAWSPARVGAFF. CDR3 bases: TGTGCCTGGAGCCCAGCCAGGGTGGGAGCTTTCTTT.

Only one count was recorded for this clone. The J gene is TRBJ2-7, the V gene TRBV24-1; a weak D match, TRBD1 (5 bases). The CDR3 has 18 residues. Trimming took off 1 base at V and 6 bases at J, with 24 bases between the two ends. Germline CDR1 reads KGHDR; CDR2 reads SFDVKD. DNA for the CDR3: TGTGCCACCAGTGATTTTGGACAAGGACCCTTGGGGCCCTCCGAGCAGTACTTC. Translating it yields CATSDFGQGPLGPSEQYF.

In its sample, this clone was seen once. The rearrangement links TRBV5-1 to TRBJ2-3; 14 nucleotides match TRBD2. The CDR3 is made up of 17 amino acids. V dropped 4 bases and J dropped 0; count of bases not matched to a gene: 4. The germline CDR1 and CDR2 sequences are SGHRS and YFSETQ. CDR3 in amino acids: CASSPGLAGVSTDTQYF. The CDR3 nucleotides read TGCGCCAGCAGCCCGGGACTAGCGGGGGTTAGCACAGATACGCAGTATTTT. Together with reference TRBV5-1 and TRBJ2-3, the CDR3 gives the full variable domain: KAGVTQTPRYLIKTRGQQVTLSCSPISGHRSVSWYQQTPGQGLQFLFEYFSETQRNKGNFPGRFSGRQFSNSRSEMNVSTLELGDSALYLCASSPGLAGVSTDTQYFGPGTRLTVL.

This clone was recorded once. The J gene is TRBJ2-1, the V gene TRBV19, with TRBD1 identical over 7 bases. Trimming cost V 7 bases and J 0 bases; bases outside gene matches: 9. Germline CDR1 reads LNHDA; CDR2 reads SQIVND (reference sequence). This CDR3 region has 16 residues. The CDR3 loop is CASTTLRTGSYNEQFF. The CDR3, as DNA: TGTGCCAGTACCACCCTCCGGACAGGCTCCTACAATGAGCAGTTCTTC.

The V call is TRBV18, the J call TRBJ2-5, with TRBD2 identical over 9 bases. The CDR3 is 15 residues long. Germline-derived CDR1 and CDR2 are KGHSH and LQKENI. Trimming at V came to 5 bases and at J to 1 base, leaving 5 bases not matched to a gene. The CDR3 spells CASSSTSGPQETQYF. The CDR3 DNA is TGTGCCAGCTCATCGACTAGCGGCCCCCAAGAGACCCAGTACTTC.

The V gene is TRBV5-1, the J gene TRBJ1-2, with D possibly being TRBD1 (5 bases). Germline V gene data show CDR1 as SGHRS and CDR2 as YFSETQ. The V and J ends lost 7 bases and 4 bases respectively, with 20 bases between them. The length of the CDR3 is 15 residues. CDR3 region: CASDPGGGSGYGYTF. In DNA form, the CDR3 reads TGCGCCAGCGATCCGGGCGGGGGTTCTGGCTATGGCTACACCTTC.

CDR3 nucleotide sequence: TGTGCCAGTAGTCTGATCCGGGACAGGGCAGGGGCCAACGTCCTGACTTTC. It translates to CASSLIRDRAGANVLTF. The chain combines TRBV19 with TRBJ2-6; 9 bases are shared with TRBD1. The CDR3 has 17 residues. With V trimmed by 5 bases and J by 4 bases, 9 bases remained unmatched. CDR1 and CDR2 from the germline V gene are LNHDA and SQIVND (reference sequence).

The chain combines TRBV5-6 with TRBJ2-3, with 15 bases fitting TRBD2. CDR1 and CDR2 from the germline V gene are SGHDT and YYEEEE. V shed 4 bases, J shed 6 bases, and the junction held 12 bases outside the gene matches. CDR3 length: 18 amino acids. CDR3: CASSLGQGTSGRYDTQYF. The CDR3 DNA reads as TGTGCCAGCAGCCTGGGACAGGGGACTAGCGGGAGGTACGATACGCAGTATTTT.

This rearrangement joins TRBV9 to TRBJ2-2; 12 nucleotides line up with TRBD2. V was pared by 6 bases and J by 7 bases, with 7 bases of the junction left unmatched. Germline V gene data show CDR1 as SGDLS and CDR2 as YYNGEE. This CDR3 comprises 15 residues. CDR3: CASKLTSGSVGELFF. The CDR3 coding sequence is TGTGCCAGCAAACTGACTAGCGGGAGCGTCGGGGAGCTGTTTTTT.

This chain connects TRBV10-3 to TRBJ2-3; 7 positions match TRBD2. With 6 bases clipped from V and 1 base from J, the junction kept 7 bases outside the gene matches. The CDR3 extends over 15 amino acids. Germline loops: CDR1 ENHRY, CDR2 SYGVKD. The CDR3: CAISGTSERTDTQYF. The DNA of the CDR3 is TGTGCCATCAGCGGTACTAGCGAACGCACAGATACGCAGTATTTT.

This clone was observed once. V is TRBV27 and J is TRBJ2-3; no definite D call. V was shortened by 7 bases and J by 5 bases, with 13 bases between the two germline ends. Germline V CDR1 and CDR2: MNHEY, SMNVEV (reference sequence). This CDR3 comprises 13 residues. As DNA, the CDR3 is TGTGCCAGCACCCTTTCCCCGGGAGATACGCAGTATTTT. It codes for CASTLSPGDTQYF.